These 3 T cell receptor beta chains were all obtained from the same sample, sequenced in a study of glioma-infiltrating T cells. Using RNA template, CDR3s of TCR alpha and beta were amplified with iRepertoire arm-PCR. TCRdb ran MiXCR on the multiplex PCR reads and lists one entry per CDR3 protein. The profile shows about 22,000 distinct CDR3 sequences, under 30% of them singletons. Sample: glioma tissue, nonneoplastic brain tissue, or PBMCs (not recorded which). The receptors here all came from a human donor with low-grade glioma or glioblastoma, undergoing nonglioma brain surgery, or in good health (not recorded which).

This clonotype was recorded a few times. V and J are TRBV7-9 and TRBJ2-5; no firm D call. Looked up from germline, CDR1 is SEHNR and CDR2 is FQNEAQ (reference sequence). This CDR3 comprises 12 residues. The V and J ends lost 4 bases and 7 bases respectively, with 10 bases between them. The CDR3 nucleotides are TGTGCCAGCAGCTCCACTTTAGGGACCCAGTACTTC. This codes for CASSSTLGTQYF. Full variable domain (missing parts from reference TRBV7-9 and TRBJ2-5): DTGVSQNPRHKITKRGQNVTFRCDPISEHNRLYWYRQTLGQGPEFLTYFQNEAQLEKSRLLSDRFSAERPKGSFSTLEIQRTEQGDSAMYLCASSSTLGTQYFGPGTRLLVL.

This clonotype ranks as medium-sized (0.01 to 0.1%). The V and J genes are TRBV6-1 and TRBJ2-3; no definite D call. Germline CDR1 reads MNHNS; CDR2 reads SASEGT. The CDR3 loop spans 12 amino acids. V lost 5 bases and J lost 2, with 5 bases in between. The CDR3 loop reads CASSTHTDTQYF. CDR3 DNA sequence: TGTGCCAGCAGTACTCACACAGATACGCAGTATTTT.

Notes on this clonotype: A much larger clonotype is one base distant, so this may be a read error. This chain links TRBV20-1 with TRBJ1-6, with a weak D call TRBD1 (6 bases). CDR1 and CDR2 (germline): DFQATT, SNEGSKA (reference sequence). The CDR3 covers 16 residues. DNA for the CDR3: TGCAGTGCTAGAGACCCACAGGGTGGGATAGGATCACCCCTCTACTTT. Its translation: CSARDPQGGIGSPLYF.